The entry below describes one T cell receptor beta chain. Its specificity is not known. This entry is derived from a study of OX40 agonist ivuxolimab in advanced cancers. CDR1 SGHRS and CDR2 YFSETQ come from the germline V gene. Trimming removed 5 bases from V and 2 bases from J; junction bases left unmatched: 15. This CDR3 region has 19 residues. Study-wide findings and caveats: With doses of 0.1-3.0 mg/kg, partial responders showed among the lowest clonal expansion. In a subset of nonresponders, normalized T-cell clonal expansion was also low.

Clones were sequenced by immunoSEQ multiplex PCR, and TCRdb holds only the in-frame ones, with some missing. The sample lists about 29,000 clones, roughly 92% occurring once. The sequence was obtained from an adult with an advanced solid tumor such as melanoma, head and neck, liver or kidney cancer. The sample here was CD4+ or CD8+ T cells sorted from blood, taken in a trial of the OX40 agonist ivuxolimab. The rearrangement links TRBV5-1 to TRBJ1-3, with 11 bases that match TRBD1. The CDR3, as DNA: TGCGCCAGCAGTAAACCGGGACAGGGGGACTGGATTGCTGGAAACACCATATATTTT. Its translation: CASSKPGQGDWIAGNTIYF.